One and the same sample provided the 11 T cell receptor beta chains below, sequenced in a study of shared clonotypes between healthy human individuals. Generated by immunoSEQ multiplex PCR, the TCRdb table keeps only in-frame clones and is missing some. Of approximately 2.5 million clones in the sample, about 92% were seen once. The source material was naive CD4+ T cells sorted from blood. This sample's subset: CD45RA+ positively selected. The receptors derive from a man aged 18 to 30 in good health.

The chain couples TRBV6-4 to TRBJ1-2, with 9 bases fitting TRBD1. Germline V CDR1 and CDR2: MRHNA, SNTAGT. This CDR3 is 16 amino acids long. V gave up 6 bases and J gave up 4 bases; unmatched junction bases: 12. This CDR3 is CASREAGTGFFYGYTF. The CDR3 DNA sequence: TGTGCCAGCAGAGAAGCCGGGACAGGGTTTTTCTATGGCTACACCTTC.

The rearrangement joins TRBV2 to TRBJ1-6; no reliable D call. The germline CDR1 and CDR2 sequences are SNHLY and FYNNEI. V shed 7 bases and J shed 5 bases, with 12 bases lying between them. The CDR3 loop spans 14 amino acids. DNA for the CDR3: TGTGCCAGCAAAAGCGACGGAGATAATTCACCCCTCCACTTT. It is translated as CASKSDGDNSPLHF.

The V call is TRBV30, the J call TRBJ2-7; 7 positions match TRBD2. The CDR3 is made up of 14 amino acids. V trimming: 3 bases; J trimming: 1 base; junction bases outside the gene matches: 6. Looked up from germline, CDR1 is GTSNPN and CDR2 is SVGIG (reference sequence). The CDR3 DNA reads TGTGCCTGGAGCCCCGGGACTAAATCCTACGAGCAGTACTTC. Its translation is CAWSPGTKSYEQYF.

This chain uses TRBV29-1 with TRBJ2-7; 10 bases map to TRBD1. Germline CDR1 reads SQVTM; CDR2 reads ANQGSEA. V was pared by 6 bases and J by 2 bases, with 10 bases of the junction left unmatched. There are 15 residues in the CDR3. Here the CDR3 DNA reads TGCAGCGTCTTTACCGACAGGGGGCTTCCCTACGAGCAGTACTTC. Its translation is CSVFTDRGLPYEQYF.

The table lists this clone with a count of one. The chain's CDR3 is CASSMTGTVRTDTQYF. CDR3 sequence (DNA): TGTGCCAGTAGTATGACCGGGACGGTGCGCACAGATACGCAGTATTTT. The rearrangement links TRBV19 to TRBJ2-3; D possibly matches TRBD1 or TRBD2 (5 bases each). CDR1 is LNHDA, CDR2 SQIVND, per germline (reference sequence). V lost 3 bases, J lost 1 base, and 14 bases lay in between. The CDR3 covers 16 residues.

The chain employs TRBV28 and TRBJ2-5, with D perhaps assigned TRBD1 or TRBD2 (5 bases each). Trimming pared 6 bases from V and 5 bases from J, leaving 10 bases between. This CDR3 spans 12 amino acids. CDR1 and CDR2 (germline): MDHEN, SYDVKM. CDR3 region: CASRRGPETQYF. The CDR3 region has the DNA TGTGCCAGCAGGAGGGGTCCCGAGACCCAGTACTTC.

In this sample, this clone turned up once. This chain links TRBV27 with TRBJ1-6; no clear D. This CDR3 comprises 15 residues. CDR1 is MNHEY, CDR2 SMNVEV, per germline (reference sequence). V was cut by 3 bases and J by 8 bases, with 14 bases left in between. The CDR3 region is CASSLGGGVYSPLHF. Here the CDR3 DNA reads TGTGCCAGCAGTTTGGGTGGAGGAGTGTATTCACCCCTCCACTTT.

The rearrangement links TRBV29-1 to TRBJ1-2; D perhaps matches TRBD1 (6 bases). The CDR3 is 14 amino acids. The germline V gene has CDR1 SQVTM and CDR2 ANQGSEA. The V gene lost 1 base and the J gene lost 1 base, with 10 bases spanning the gap. CDR3 loop: CSVEGGHFNYGYTF. CDR3 in DNA: TGCAGCGTTGAAGGGGGACACTTTAACTATGGCTACACCTTC.

The rearrangement uses TRBV6-6 and TRBJ1-1; TRBD1 matches at 10 bases. The V segment lost 4 bases and the J segment 11 bases; nucleotides outside the gene matches: 4. Germline V CDR1 and CDR2: MNHNY, SVGAGI (reference sequence). CDR3 length: 12 residues. The CDR3 DNA follows: TGTGCCAGCAGTTCTCCGGGACAGGGGGCTTTCTTT. Protein: CASSSPGQGAFF.

The chain has TRBV30 and TRBJ1-1, with 7 bases that match TRBD1. This CDR3 has 13 residues. Germline V gene lookup returns CDR1 GTSNPN and CDR2 SVGIG (reference sequence). Unmatched junction bases numbered 6, after V lost 4 bases and J lost 4 bases. The CDR3: CAWKDRVGTEAFF. In nucleotides, the CDR3 is TGTGCCTGGAAAGACAGGGTTGGCACTGAAGCTTTCTTT.

The chain joins TRBV6-1 to TRBJ1-6; weak D call: TRBD1 (5 bases). V lost 3 bases and J lost 9, with 15 bases in between. Per germline, CDR1 MNHNS and CDR2 SASEGT. This CDR3 is built from 15 residues. CDR3 nucleotides: TGTGCCAGCAGTGAGACACAGGTATCGGTTTCACCCCTCCACTTT. Protein product: CASSETQVSVSPLHF.